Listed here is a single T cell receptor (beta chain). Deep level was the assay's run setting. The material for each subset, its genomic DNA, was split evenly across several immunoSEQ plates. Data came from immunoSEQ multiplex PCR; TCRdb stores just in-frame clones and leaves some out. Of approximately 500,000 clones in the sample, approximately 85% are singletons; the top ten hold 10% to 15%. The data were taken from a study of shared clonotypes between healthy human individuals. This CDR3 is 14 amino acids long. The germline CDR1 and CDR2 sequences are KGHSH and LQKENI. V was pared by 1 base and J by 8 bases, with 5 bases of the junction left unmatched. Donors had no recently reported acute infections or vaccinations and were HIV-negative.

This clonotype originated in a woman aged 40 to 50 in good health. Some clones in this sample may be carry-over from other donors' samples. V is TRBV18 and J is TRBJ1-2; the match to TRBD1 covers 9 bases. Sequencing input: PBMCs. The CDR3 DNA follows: TGTGCCAGCTCACCACGACAGGGGGATGGAGGCTACACCTTC. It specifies CASSPRQGDGGYTF.